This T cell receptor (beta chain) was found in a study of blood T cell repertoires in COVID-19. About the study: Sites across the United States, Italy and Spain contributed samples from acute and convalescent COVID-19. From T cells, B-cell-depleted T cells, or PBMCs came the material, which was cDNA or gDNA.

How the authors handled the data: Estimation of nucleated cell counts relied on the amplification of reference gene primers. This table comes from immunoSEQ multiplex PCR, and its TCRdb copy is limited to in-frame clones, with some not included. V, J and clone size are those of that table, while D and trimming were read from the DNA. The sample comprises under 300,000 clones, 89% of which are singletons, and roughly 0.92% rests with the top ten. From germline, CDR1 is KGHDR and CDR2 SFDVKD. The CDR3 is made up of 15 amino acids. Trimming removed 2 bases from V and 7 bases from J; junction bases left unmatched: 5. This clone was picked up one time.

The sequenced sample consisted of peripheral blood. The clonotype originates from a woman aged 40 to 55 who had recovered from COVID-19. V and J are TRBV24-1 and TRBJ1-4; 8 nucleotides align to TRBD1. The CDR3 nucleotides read TGTGCCACCAGTGATTGGGGACAGGTGCCTGAAAAACTGTTTTTT. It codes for CATSDWGQVPEKLFF.